Following are 28 T cell receptor beta chains from one sample sequenced in a study of T cells in tuberculosis. TCRdb's copy holds only in-frame clones and misses some; the assay was immunoSEQ multiplex PCR. Here the sample spans nearly 60,000 clones, approximately 86% being singletons. Thawed, overnight-rested PBMC were stained with GMM-loaded CD1B tetramer, viability dye and anti-CD3, then sorted. The CD1B tetramers carried C32 glucose monomycolate purified from Rhodococcus equi. Sequenced: CD1b-GMM tetramer-negative cells sorted from PBMCs. The receptors were gathered from an adult woman with latent tuberculosis.

The chain is built from TRBV7-9 and TRBJ1-1; 10 bases line up with TRBD1. Per the germline V gene, CDR1 is SEHNR and CDR2 is FQNEAQ (reference sequence). The trim removed 3 bases at V and 11 bases at J, leaving 6 bases unmatched. CDR3 length equals 13 residues. CDR3 nucleotides: TGTGCCAGCAGCTTTGCCGGACAGGGGGAGGCTTTCTTT. Its protein product is CASSFAGQGEAFF.

This chain links TRBV7-2 with TRBJ1-1; D not resolved. Germline loops: CDR1 SGHTA, CDR2 FQGNSA. V was shortened by 4 bases and J by 6 bases, with 21 bases between the two germline ends. This CDR3 is built from 16 residues. As DNA, the CDR3 is TGTGCCAGCAGCTATCACCTTGGGAGCTTTGGCGCTGAAGCTTTCTTT. It is translated as CASSYHLGSFGAEAFF.

This clone was picked up one time. This chain connects TRBV19 to TRBJ1-2; D perhaps matches TRBD1 (5 bases). CDR3 length: 12 residues. Germline lookup yields CDR1 LNHDA and CDR2 SQIVND (reference sequence). V was cut by 9 bases and J by 4 bases, with 12 bases left in between. Here the CDR3 DNA reads TGTGCCAGCGGAGGGGTCGGCTATGGCTACACCTTC. This sequence encodes CASGGVGYGYTF.

The chain joins TRBV28 to TRBJ1-5; tentative D call: TRBD1 (5 bases). V gave up 4 bases and J gave up 0 bases, with 10 bases separating them. The CDR3 loop spans 15 amino acids. Germline CDR1 is MDHEN and CDR2 is SYDVKM. CDR3 sequence (DNA): TGTGCCAGCAGTTGGGGAGGGGATAGCAATCAGCCCCAGCATTTT. Encoded protein: CASSWGGDSNQPQHF.

The chain recombines TRBV30 with TRBJ2-1, with TRBD2 matching over 9 bases. Trimming removed 8 bases from V and 4 bases from J; junction bases left unmatched: 6. The CDR3 is 13 amino acids. Germline assignment: CDR1 GTSNPN and CDR2 SVGIG (reference sequence). This CDR3 reads CARASGNYNEQFF. The DNA for the CDR3 is TGTGCCCGCGCTAGCGGGAATTACAATGAGCAGTTCTTC.

The rearrangement joins TRBV6-1 to TRBJ2-3, with D possibly matching TRBD2 (6 bases). Trimming took 3 bases from V and 1 from J, leaving 11 bases between them. Germline assignment: CDR1 MNHNS and CDR2 SASEGT. This CDR3 region has 15 residues. Here the CDR3 DNA reads TGTGCCAGCAGTGACTGGGGCGGGGGCACAGATACGCAGTATTTT. It codes for CASSDWGGGTDTQYF.

This chain links TRBV7-9 with TRBJ1-2, with D unresolved. Germline-derived CDR1 and CDR2 are SEHNR and FQNEAQ (reference sequence). The CDR3 is 13 amino acids. V lost 1 base and J lost 6, with 9 bases in between. The CDR3 DNA is TGTGCCAGCAGCTTAGTAGACACTCATGGCTACACCTTC. Protein product: CASSLVDTHGYTF.

CDR3 residues: CASSPARTGRGYTF. DNA for the CDR3: TGTGCCAGCTCACCGGCCCGGACAGGGCGCGGCTACACCTTC. V usage is TRBV18 and J usage is TRBJ1-2; 8 bases match TRBD1. In germline, CDR1 is KGHSH, CDR2 LQKENI. V dropped 3 bases and J dropped 8; count of bases not matched to a gene: 8. CDR3 size: 14 residues.

V and J are TRBV11-1 and TRBJ2-7; 9 nucleotides align to TRBD1. Germline CDR1 is SGHAT and CDR2 is FQDESV (reference sequence). Unmatched junction bases numbered 3, after V lost 1 base and J lost 5 bases. This CDR3 comprises 14 residues. The CDR3 DNA reads TGTGCCAGCAGCTTAGATGGGACAGGGAACGAGCAGTACTTC. Protein product: CASSLDGTGNEQYF.

The V and J genes are TRBV28 and TRBJ2-7, with a tentative D call TRBD2 (7 bases). Germline loops: CDR1 MDHEN, CDR2 SYDVKM. Trimming removed 4 bases at V and 5 bases at J, with 21 bases between. The CDR3 length is 16 residues. The CDR3 spells CASSSPRGGVLDEQYF. DNA for the CDR3: TGTGCCAGCAGTTCCCCCCGAGGGGGGGTTTTAGACGAGCAGTACTTC.

V and J are TRBV7-2 and TRBJ1-3, with a weak D call TRBD1 (6 bases). V lost 0 bases to trimming and J lost 4 bases, with 22 bases between them. Germline CDR1 is SGHTA and CDR2 is FQGNSA. The CDR3 spans 19 residues. In DNA, the CDR3 is TGTGCCAGCAGCTTAGCGCTGTGGGGGCCGAGTGGTTCCGGAAACACCATATATTTT. Translated, it gives CASSLALWGPSGSGNTIYF. The full variable domain, completed using reference TRBV7-2 and TRBJ1-3, is GAGVSQSPSNKVTEKGKDVELRCDPISGHTALYWYRQSLGQGLEFLIYFQGNSAPDKSGLPSDRFSAERTGGSVSTLTIQRTQQEDSAVYLCASSLALWGPSGSGNTIYFGEGSWLTVV.

V usage is TRBV27 and J usage is TRBJ2-7; possibly TRBD1 for D (5 bases). CDR3 length equals 14 residues. CDR1 is MNHEY, CDR2 SMNVEV, per germline (reference sequence). V gave up 3 bases and J gave up 3 bases, with 12 bases separating them. This CDR3 is CASSLNQGNYEQYF. Here the CDR3 DNA reads TGTGCCAGCAGTTTGAATCAGGGAAACTACGAGCAGTACTTC.

The V and J genes are TRBV4-1 and TRBJ2-1; TRBD1 agrees at 9 bases. This CDR3 comprises 14 residues. CDR1 and CDR2 from the germline V gene are MGHRA and YSYEKL. Trimming at V came to 4 bases and at J to 8 bases, leaving 6 bases not matched to a gene. CDR3 in DNA: TGCGCCAGCAGCCGACCCGACAGGGGGTATGAGCAGTTCTTC. Its translation is CASSRPDRGYEQFF.

CDR3 DNA sequence: TGTGCCAGCAGCTTAGGTCGGAATACGGGCGAGCAGTACTTC. This translates into CASSLGRNTGEQYF. The chain joins TRBV5-4 to TRBJ2-7; D is unclear. CDR1 and CDR2 (germline): SGHNT, YYREEE (reference sequence). The ends were cut back, 2 bases at V and 6 bases at J, with 15 bases in the middle. CDR3 length: 14 residues. Together with reference TRBV5-4 and TRBJ2-7, the CDR3 gives the full variable domain: ETGVTQSPTHLIKTRGQQVTLRCSSQSGHNTVSWYQQALGQGPQFIFQYYREEENGRGNFPPRFSGLQFPNYSSELNVNALELDDSALYLCASSLGRNTGEQYFGPGTRLTVT.

The rearrangement links TRBV27 to TRBJ2-3, with unresolved D. Germline V gives CDR1 MNHEY, CDR2 SMNVEV (reference sequence). Trimming cost V 6 bases and J 0 bases, with 22 bases left between them. This CDR3 region has 18 residues. CDR3 amino acids: CASSRRVANIPSTDTQYF. In DNA form, the CDR3 reads TGTGCCAGCAGCCGCCGGGTCGCAAATATTCCAAGCACAGATACGCAGTATTTT.

The table lists this clone with a count of one. The rearrangement uses TRBV15 and TRBJ1-1; 7 nucleotides align to TRBD1. The germline gives CDR1 LNHNV, CDR2 YYDKDF (reference sequence). This CDR3 has 15 residues. The trim removed 0 bases at V and 1 base at J, leaving 2 bases unmatched. In DNA form, the CDR3 reads TGTGCCACCAGCAGAGACAGGGGGGCGAACACTGAAGCTTTCTTT. Protein product: CATSRDRGANTEAFF.

This rearrangement joins TRBV7-9 to TRBJ1-2; D perhaps matches TRBD1 (5 bases). Trimming shortened V by 2 bases and J by 7 bases, and 11 bases separated the two germline ends. Germline V gene lookup returns CDR1 SEHNR and CDR2 FQNEAQ (reference sequence). The CDR3 extends over 13 amino acids. CDR3 in amino acids: CASSLLQEGGYTF. In DNA, the CDR3 is TGTGCCAGCAGCTTACTACAGGAGGGTGGCTACACCTTC.

The CDR3 sequence is CAWSLMEGVAEAFF. In nucleotides, the CDR3 is TGTGCCTGGAGTCTTATGGAAGGGGTGGCTGAAGCTTTCTTT. This chain links TRBV30 with TRBJ1-1; tentatively, D is TRBD1 (5 bases). Trimming cost V 2 bases and J 6 bases, with 16 bases left between them. In germline, CDR1 is GTSNPN, CDR2 SVGIG (reference sequence). This CDR3 is 14 amino acids long.

The chain employs TRBV4-1 and TRBJ1-2; tentative D call: TRBD1 (5 bases). This CDR3 spans 15 amino acids. Germline-derived CDR1 and CDR2 are MGHRA and YSYEKL. Trimming cost V 0 bases and J 4 bases, with 12 bases left between them. The DNA of the CDR3 is TGCGCCAGCAGCCAAGAACCAGGGTTGGTCTATGGCTACACCTTC. It encodes CASSQEPGLVYGYTF.

This chain links TRBV5-6 with TRBJ2-2; no definite D call. From germline, CDR1 is SGHDT and CDR2 YYEEEE. The V and J ends lost 6 bases and 2 bases respectively, with 11 bases between them. The CDR3 loop spans 14 amino acids. Here the CDR3 DNA reads TGTGCCAGCAAAGACGGGTCTAACACCGGGGAGCTGTTTTTT. Amino acid sequence: CASKDGSNTGELFF. Based on the CDR3 plus reference TRBV5-6 and TRBJ2-2, the full variable domain is DAGVTQSPTHLIKTRGQQVTLRCSPKSGHDTVSWYQQALGQGPQFIFQYYEEEERQRGNFPDRFSGHQFPNYSSELNVNALLLGDSALYLCASKDGSNTGELFFGEGSRLTVL.

The V and J genes are TRBV7-3 and TRBJ2-3, with 10 bases that match TRBD2. CDR1 and CDR2 from the germline V gene are SGHTA and FQGTGA. This CDR3 contains 15 residues. Losses at the gene ends were 2 bases for V and 5 bases for J; bases not matched to a gene: 4. CDR3 sequence (DNA): TGTGCCAGCAGCTTACTAGCGGGAGCGAAAGATACGCAGTATTTT. This encodes CASSLLAGAKDTQYF. The full variable domain, with the rest looked up from reference TRBV7-3 and TRBJ2-3, is GAGVSQTPSNKVTEKGKYVELRCDPISGHTALYWYRQSLGQGPEFLIYFQGTGAADDSGLPNDRFFAVRPEGSVSTLKIQRTERGDSAVYLCASSLLAGAKDTQYFGPGTRLTVL.

The V and J genes are TRBV4-1 and TRBJ2-1, with 9 bases fitting TRBD2. Germline trimming cut 0 bases from V and 3 bases from J; bases unmatched to any gene: 6. Germline CDR1 MGHRA, CDR2 YSYEKL. The length of the CDR3 is 17 residues. CDR3 bases: TGCGCCAGCAGCCAAGAGCCCATAGCGGGGGACTACAATGAGCAGTTCTTC. It translates to CASSQEPIAGDYNEQFF.

This clone occurred a few times. The chain couples TRBV7-8 to TRBJ2-3; 7 bases are a match to TRBD1. CDR1 and CDR2 from the germline V gene are SGHVS and FQNEAQ. Germline trimming cut 6 bases from V and 2 bases from J; bases unmatched to any gene: 5. The CDR3 totals 14 residues. The CDR3 loop reads CASRSGTDTDTQYF. CDR3 nucleotides: TGTGCCAGCAGGTCCGGGACAGACACAGATACGCAGTATTTT.

This chain uses TRBV19 with TRBJ2-4; a possible D gene is TRBD1 (5 bases). The CDR3 has 17 residues. Trimming pared 6 bases from V and 0 bases from J, leaving 18 bases between. The germline V gene encodes CDR1 LNHDA and CDR2 SQIVND (reference sequence). The CDR3 protein is CASSLTPGNPAKNIQYF. In nucleotides, the CDR3 is TGTGCCAGTAGCCTTACCCCAGGGAACCCAGCCAAAAACATTCAGTACTTC. Drawing the rest from reference TRBV19 and TRBJ2-4, the complete variable domain is DGGITQSPKYLFRKEGQNVTLSCEQNLNHDAMYWYRQDPGQGLRLIYYSQIVNDFQKGDIAEGYSVSREKKESFPLTVTSAQKNPTAFYLCASSLTPGNPAKNIQYFGAGTRLSVL.

The chain recombines TRBV30 with TRBJ1-4, with 8 bases matching TRBD1. The ends lost 0 bases at V and 8 bases at J; junction bases unmatched: 14. This CDR3 region has 17 residues. The germline V gene has CDR1 GTSNPN and CDR2 SVGIG (reference sequence). The CDR3 sequence is CAWSVQGYRTGWEKLFF. CDR3 DNA: TGTGCCTGGAGTGTACAAGGGTACAGGACAGGGTGGGAAAAACTGTTTTTT. Drawing the rest from reference TRBV30 and TRBJ1-4, the complete variable domain is SQTIHQWPATLVQPVGSPLSLECTVEGTSNPNLYWYRQAAGRGLQLLFYSVGIGQISSEVPQNLSASRPQDRQFILSSKKLLLSDSGFYLCAWSVQGYRTGWEKLFFGSGTQLSVL.

V and J are TRBV6-4 and TRBJ2-7, with 11 nucleotides matching TRBD1. This CDR3 is built from 15 residues. Germline CDR1 and CDR2: MRHNA and SNTAGT. J lost 6 bases, V lost 6 bases, and 10 bases had no gene match. CDR3: CASSEGGQGGREQYF. The CDR3 DNA reads as TGTGCCAGCAGCGAGGGGGGACAGGGGGGCCGCGAGCAGTACTTC.

CDR3 amino acids: CASRASGLGLNEQFF. As DNA, the CDR3 is TGTGCCAGCAGAGCTTCGGGACTAGGTCTCAATGAGCAGTTCTTC. The chain recombines TRBV6-6 with TRBJ2-1; TRBD2 aligns across 8 bases. The junction had 10 bases not matched to a gene; V was cut back by 6 bases and J by 6 bases. This CDR3 spans 15 amino acids. The germline V gene encodes CDR1 MNHNY and CDR2 SVGAGI (reference sequence).

The chain carries TRBV6-5 and TRBJ2-1, with 9 bases identical to TRBD2. V shed 2 bases, J shed 10 bases, and the junction held 3 bases outside the gene matches. This CDR3 spans 13 amino acids. Germline V CDR1 and CDR2: MNHEY, SVGAGI. CDR3 bases: TGTGCCAGCAGTTACAGCAGCGGGGGGGAGCAGTTCTTC. This gives the protein CASSYSSGGEQFF.